The next 6 T cell receptor beta chains were all read from a single sample in a study of blood T cells in healthy people across ages. The authors ran a second PCR of about 6 to 11 cycles using a sample-barcoded 5' primer and a J-beta primer mix. TCRdb reanalysed the 5' RACE reads using MiXCR and keeps one entry per CDR3 protein. The data show roughly 2 million distinct CDR3 sequences, less than 50% seen once. The sample was blood. The source is a woman aged 40 to 50 in good health.

J is TRBJ2-7 and V is TRBV11-1; D unresolved. The J call may be wrong; the DNA end is better matched by TRBJ2-5. CDR1 and CDR2 (germline): SGHAT, FQDESV (reference sequence). This CDR3 spans 16 amino acids. CDR3 sequence: CASSLAVTSSQETQYF. The CDR3 nucleotides read TGTGCCAGCAGCTTAGCTGTTACGAGTTCCCAAGAGACCCAGTACTTC.

This clonotype appeared a few times. V is TRBV27 and J is TRBJ2-7, with 10 bases identical to TRBD1. The V and J ends lost 5 bases and 1 base, in that order; junction bases with no gene match: 11. Germline CDR1 and CDR2: MNHEY and SMNVEV (reference sequence). The CDR3 is 17 residues long. As DNA, the CDR3 is TGTGCCAGCAGTCCGAGAAGCACGGGACAGGGGTCCTACGAGCAGTACTTC. Translated: CASSPRSTGQGSYEQYF.

The chain joins TRBV14 to TRBJ2-7; no clear D gene. The J call may be incorrect, as the DNA end agrees better with TRBJ2-5. The V gene's germline CDR1 is SGHDN and CDR2 FVKESK. The CDR3 extends over 15 amino acids. For the CDR3, the DNA is TGTGCCAGCAGCCAAGATTTTCACGTCGGAGAGACCCAGTACTTC. Translated, it gives CASSQDFHVGETQYF.

This clonotype was observed a handful of times. The rearrangement joins TRBV7-2 to TRBJ2-3; D gene unclear. Looked up from germline, CDR1 is SGHTA and CDR2 is FQGNSA. The CDR3 loop spans 12 amino acids. V was clipped by 5 bases and J by 7 bases, with 10 bases between them. The DNA of the CDR3 is TGTGCCAGCAGCCTTAGTCCGAATACGCAGTATTTT. It yields the protein CASSLSPNTQYF. Together with reference TRBV7-2 and TRBJ2-3, the CDR3 gives the full variable domain: GAGVSQSPSNKVTEKGKDVELRCDPISGHTALYWYRQSLGQGLEFLIYFQGNSAPDKSGLPSDRFSAERTGGSVSTLTIQRTQQEDSAVYLCASSLSPNTQYFGPGTRLTVL.

This sequence joins TRBV5-1 and TRBJ1-1, with D possibly being TRBD1 (6 bases). Germline V lookup: CDR1 SGHRS, CDR2 YFSETQ. The CDR3 spans 15 residues. V dropped 0 bases and J dropped 3 bases, with 12 bases sitting between them. The CDR3 spells CASSLEGVSDTEAFF. As DNA, the CDR3 is TGCGCCAGCAGCTTGGAGGGGGTCAGTGACACTGAAGCTTTCTTT.

In its sample, this clonotype was seen many times. The rearrangement joins TRBV29-1 to TRBJ2-7; 11 bases are shared with TRBD1. The V gene's germline CDR1 is SQVTM and CDR2 ANQGSEA. The CDR3 covers 15 residues. Trimming removed 5 bases from V and 2 bases from J; junction bases left unmatched: 8. The CDR3 sequence is CSVPRTGGPTYEQYF. CDR3 DNA: TGCAGCGTTCCTCGGACAGGGGGCCCTACCTACGAGCAGTACTTC.